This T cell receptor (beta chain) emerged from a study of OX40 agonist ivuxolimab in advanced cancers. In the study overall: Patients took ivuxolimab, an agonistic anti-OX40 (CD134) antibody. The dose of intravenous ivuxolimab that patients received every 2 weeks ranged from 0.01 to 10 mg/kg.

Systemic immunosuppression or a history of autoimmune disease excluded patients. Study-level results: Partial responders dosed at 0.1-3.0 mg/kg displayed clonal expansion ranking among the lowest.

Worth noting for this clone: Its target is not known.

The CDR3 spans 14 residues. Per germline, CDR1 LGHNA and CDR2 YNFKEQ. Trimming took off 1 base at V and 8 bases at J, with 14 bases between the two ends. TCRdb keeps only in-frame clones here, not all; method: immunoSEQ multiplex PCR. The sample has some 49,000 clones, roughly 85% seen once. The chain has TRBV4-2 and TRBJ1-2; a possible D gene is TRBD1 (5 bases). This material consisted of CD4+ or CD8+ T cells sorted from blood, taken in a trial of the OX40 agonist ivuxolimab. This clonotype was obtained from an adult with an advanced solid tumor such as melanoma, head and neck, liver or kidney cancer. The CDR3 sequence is CASSQVDIRDGYTF. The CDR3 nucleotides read TGTGCCAGCAGCCAAGTGGACATAAGAGACGGCTACACCTTC.